The sequence of this T cell receptor beta chain was determined in a study of control samples from healthy donors and cancer patients. The assay was immunoSEQ multiplex PCR, and TCRdb's table has in-frame clones only and misses some. The sample records about 85,000 clones, about 88% being singletons. The receptor comes from a woman in her sixties or seventies in good health. The specimen sequenced was blood.

The CDR3, as DNA: TGTGCCAGCTCACCGACTAGTAAGGGACAGGGCACTGAAGCTTTCTTT. It yields the protein CASSPTSKGQGTEAFF. The chain uses TRBV18 and TRBJ1-1, with 9 bases matching TRBD1. Germline V gene sequence: CDR1 KGHSH, CDR2 LQKENI. The trim removed 3 bases at V and 4 bases at J, leaving 9 bases unmatched. The CDR3 sequence is 16 residues long.